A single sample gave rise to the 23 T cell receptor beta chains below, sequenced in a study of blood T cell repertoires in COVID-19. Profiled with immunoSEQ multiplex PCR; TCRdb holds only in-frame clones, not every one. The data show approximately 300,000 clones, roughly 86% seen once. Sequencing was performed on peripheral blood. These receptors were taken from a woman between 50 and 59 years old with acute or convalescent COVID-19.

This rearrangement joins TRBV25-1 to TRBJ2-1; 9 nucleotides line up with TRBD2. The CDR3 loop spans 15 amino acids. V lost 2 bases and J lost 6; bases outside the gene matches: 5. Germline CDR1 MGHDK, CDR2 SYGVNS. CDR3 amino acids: CASSESLAGINEQFF. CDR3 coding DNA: TGTGCCAGCAGTGAAAGTCTAGCGGGAATCAATGAGCAGTTCTTC.

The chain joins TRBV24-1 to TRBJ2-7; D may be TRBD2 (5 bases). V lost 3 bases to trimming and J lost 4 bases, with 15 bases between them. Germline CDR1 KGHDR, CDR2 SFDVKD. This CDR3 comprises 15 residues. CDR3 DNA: TGTGCCACCAGTGATGCTAAGTTTCCGGGGTACGAGCAGTACTTC. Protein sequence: CATSDAKFPGYEQYF.

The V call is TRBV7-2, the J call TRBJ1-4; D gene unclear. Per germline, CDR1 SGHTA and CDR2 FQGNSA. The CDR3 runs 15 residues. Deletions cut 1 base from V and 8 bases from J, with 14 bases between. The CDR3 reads CASSLDTGMGEKLFF. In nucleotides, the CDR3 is TGTGCCAGCAGCTTAGATACGGGAATGGGAGAAAAACTGTTTTTT.

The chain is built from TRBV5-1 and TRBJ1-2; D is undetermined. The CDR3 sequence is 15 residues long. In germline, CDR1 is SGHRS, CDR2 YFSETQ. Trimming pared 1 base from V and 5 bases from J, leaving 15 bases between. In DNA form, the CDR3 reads TGCGCCAGCAGCTTGATGGCAGGCGTTGAGTATGGCTACACCTTC. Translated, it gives CASSLMAGVEYGYTF. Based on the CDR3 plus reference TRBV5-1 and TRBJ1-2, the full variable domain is KAGVTQTPRYLIKTRGQQVTLSCSPISGHRSVSWYQQTPGQGLQFLFEYFSETQRNKGNFPGRFSGRQFSNSRSEMNVSTLELGDSALYLCASSLMAGVEYGYTFGSGTRLTVV.

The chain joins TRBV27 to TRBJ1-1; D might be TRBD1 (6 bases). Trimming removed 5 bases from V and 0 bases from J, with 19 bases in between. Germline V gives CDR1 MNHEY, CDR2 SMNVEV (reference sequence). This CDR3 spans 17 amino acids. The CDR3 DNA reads TGTGCCAGCAGTACTTTCGGACAGCGGTGGTTGAACACTGAAGCTTTCTTT. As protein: CASSTFGQRWLNTEAFF.

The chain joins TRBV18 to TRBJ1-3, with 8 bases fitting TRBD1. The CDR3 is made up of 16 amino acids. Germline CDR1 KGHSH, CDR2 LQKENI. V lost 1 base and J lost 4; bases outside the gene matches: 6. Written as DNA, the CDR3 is TGTGCCAGCTCACCACTCCCCAGGGGGCAAGGAAACACCATATATTTT. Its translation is CASSPLPRGQGNTIYF.

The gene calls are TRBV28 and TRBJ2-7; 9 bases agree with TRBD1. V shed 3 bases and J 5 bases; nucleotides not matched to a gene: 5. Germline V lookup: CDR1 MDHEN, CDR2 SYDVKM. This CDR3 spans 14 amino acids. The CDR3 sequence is CASSLGQGPHEQYF. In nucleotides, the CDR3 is TGTGCCAGCAGTTTGGGACAGGGACCCCACGAGCAGTACTTC.

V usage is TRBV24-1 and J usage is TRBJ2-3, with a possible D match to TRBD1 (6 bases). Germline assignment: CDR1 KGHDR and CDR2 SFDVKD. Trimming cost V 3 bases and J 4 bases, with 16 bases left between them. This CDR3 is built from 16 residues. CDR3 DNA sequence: TGTGCCACCAGTGATCTACAGGGTGGGATGGCAGATACGCAGTATTTT. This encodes CATSDLQGGMADTQYF.

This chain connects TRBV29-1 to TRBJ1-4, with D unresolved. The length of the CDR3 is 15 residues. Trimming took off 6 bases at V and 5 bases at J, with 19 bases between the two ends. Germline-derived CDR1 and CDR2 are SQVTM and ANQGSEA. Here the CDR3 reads CSVTGVATSNEKLFF. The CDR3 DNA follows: TGCAGCGTCACCGGGGTTGCGACTTCGAATGAAAAACTGTTTTTT.

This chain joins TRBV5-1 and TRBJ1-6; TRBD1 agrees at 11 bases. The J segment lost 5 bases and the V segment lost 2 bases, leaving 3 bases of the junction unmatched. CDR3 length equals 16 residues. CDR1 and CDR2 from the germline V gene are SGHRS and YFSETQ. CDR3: CASSLGTGGNNSPLHF. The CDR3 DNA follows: TGCGCCAGCAGCTTAGGGACAGGGGGTAATAATTCACCCCTCCACTTT.

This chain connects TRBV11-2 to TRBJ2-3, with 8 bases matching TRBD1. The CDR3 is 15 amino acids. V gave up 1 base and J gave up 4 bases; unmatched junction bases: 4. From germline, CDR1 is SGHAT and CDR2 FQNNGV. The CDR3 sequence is CASSLAGQGADTQYF. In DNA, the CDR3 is TGTGCCAGCAGCTTAGCTGGACAGGGAGCAGATACGCAGTATTTT.

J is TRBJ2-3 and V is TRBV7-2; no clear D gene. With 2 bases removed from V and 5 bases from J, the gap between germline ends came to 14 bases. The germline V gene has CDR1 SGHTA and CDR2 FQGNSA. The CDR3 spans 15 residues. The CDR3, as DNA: TGTGCCAGCAGCTTAAGTGTCATTGCACAAGATACGCAGTATTTT. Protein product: CASSLSVIAQDTQYF.

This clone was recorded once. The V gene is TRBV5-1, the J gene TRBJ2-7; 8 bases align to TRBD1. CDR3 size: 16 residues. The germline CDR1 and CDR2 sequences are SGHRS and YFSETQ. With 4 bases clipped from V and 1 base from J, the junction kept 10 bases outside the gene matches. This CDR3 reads CASSARADRGSYEQYF. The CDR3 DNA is TGCGCCAGCAGCGCCCGGGCCGACAGGGGTTCCTACGAGCAGTACTTC.

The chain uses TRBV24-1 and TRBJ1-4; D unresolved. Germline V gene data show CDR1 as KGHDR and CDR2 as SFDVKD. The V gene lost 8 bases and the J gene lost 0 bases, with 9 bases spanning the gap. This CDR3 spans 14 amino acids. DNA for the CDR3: TGTGCCACCATTCTGACTGCAACTAATGAAAAACTGTTTTTT. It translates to CATILTATNEKLFF.

CDR3 residues: CASSHRPDQGHDHEKLFF. CDR3 DNA: TGCGCCAGCAGTCACAGACCCGATCAAGGACACGACCATGAAAAACTGTTTTTT. This chain uses TRBV23-1 with TRBJ1-4; maybe TRBD1 (5 bases). TRBV23-1 is placed among ORFs of uncertain function. Between the trimmed V and J ends, which lost 3 bases and 6 bases, there was a span of 23 bases. This CDR3 spans 18 amino acids.

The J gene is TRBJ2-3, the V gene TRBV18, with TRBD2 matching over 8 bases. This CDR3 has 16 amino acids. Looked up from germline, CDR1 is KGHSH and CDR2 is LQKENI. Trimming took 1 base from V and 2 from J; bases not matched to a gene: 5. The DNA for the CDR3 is TGTGCCAGCTCACCACGAGTTAGCGGGGCCACAGATACGCAGTATTTT. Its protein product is CASSPRVSGATDTQYF. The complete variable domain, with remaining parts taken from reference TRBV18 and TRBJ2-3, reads NAGVMQNPRHLVRRRGQEARLRCSPMKGHSHVYWYRQLPEEGLKFMVYLQKENIIDESGMPKERFSAEFPKEGPSILRIQQVVRGDSAAYFCASSPRVSGATDTQYFGPGTRLTVL.

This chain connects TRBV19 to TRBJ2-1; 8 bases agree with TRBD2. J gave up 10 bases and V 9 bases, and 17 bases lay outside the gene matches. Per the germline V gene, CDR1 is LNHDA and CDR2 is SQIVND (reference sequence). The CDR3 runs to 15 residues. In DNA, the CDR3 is TGTGCCAGCATCCCTAGCGGGTCGCGTGGGGACGAGCAGTTCTTC. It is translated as CASIPSGSRGDEQFF.

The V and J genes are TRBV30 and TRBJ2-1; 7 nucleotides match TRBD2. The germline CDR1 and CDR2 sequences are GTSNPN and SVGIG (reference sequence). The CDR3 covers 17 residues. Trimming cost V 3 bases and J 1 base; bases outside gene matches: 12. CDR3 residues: CAWRLPERDPSYNEQFF. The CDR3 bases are TGTGCCTGGAGGCTACCCGAGCGGGACCCTTCCTACAATGAGCAGTTCTTC.

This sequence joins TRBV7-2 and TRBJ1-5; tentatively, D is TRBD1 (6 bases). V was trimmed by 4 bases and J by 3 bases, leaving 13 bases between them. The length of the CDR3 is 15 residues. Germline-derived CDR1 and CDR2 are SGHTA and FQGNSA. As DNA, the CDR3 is TGTGCCAGCAGCTCACAGACAGGTGTCAATCAGCCCCAGCATTTT. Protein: CASSSQTGVNQPQHF.

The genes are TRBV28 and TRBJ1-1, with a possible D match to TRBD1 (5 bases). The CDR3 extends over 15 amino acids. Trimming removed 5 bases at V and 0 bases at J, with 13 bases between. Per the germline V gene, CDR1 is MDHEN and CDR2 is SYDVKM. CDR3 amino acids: CASSQQGAVNTEAFF. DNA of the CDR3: TGTGCCAGCAGTCAGCAAGGGGCGGTGAACACTGAAGCTTTCTTT.

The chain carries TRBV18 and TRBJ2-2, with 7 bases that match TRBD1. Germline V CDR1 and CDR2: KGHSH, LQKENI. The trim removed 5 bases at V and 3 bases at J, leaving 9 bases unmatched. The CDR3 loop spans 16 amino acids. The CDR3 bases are TGTGCCAGCTCATCAACGACAGGGAAAGACACCGGGGAGCTGTTTTTT. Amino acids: CASSSTTGKDTGELFF.

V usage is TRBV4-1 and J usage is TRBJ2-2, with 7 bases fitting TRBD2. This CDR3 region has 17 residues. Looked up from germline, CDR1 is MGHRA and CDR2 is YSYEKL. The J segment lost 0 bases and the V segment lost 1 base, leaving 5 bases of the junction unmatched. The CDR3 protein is CASSQVAGRTNTGELFF. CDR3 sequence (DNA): TGCGCCAGCAGCCAAGTGGCCGGGAGGACGAACACCGGGGAGCTGTTTTTT.

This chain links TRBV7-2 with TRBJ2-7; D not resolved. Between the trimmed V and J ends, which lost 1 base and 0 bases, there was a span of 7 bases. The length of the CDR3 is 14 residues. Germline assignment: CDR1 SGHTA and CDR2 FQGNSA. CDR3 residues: CASSLDESSYEQYF. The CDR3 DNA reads TGTGCCAGCAGCTTAGACGAGAGCTCCTACGAGCAGTACTTC.